What follows are 27 T cell receptor beta chains derived from one specimen sequenced in a study of CD8 T cells in Susac syndrome. An amount of RNA that ranged from roughly 0.5 to 1 ug was reverse transcribed with random hexamers. TCRdb processed the immunoSEQ multiplex PCR reads anew with MiXCR; each CDR3 protein has one entry. This sample carries 250,000 to 300,000 distinct CDR3 sequences, 65% to 90% of them seen once, and the ten largest clones take 0.21%. Input material: CD8+ T cells from PBMCs. The receptors were sampled from a human donor with multiple sclerosis.

The rearrangement links TRBV12-3 or TRBV12-4 to TRBJ2-1; 7 nucleotides agree with TRBD2. The CDR3 has 14 amino acids. The ends lost 6 bases at V and 6 bases at J; junction bases unmatched: 8. The CDR3 bases are TGTGCCAGCAGCCCCGCGACTAGCCGCAATGAGCAGTTCTTC. Translating it yields CASSPATSRNEQFF.

The CDR3 reads CASRGITGTTYNEQFF. The CDR3 DNA sequence: TGTGCCAGCAGGGGGATTACCGGGACCACTTACAATGAGCAGTTCTTC. The chain recombines TRBV12-3 or TRBV12-4 with TRBJ2-1; tentatively, D is TRBD1 or TRBD2 (5 bases each). Trimming removed 6 bases at V and 4 bases at J, with 19 bases between. The CDR3 length is 16 residues.

The chain combines TRBV5-4 with TRBJ2-3; no clear D gene. Trimming left V 3 bases short and J 0 bases short, with 11 bases between. CDR3 size: 15 residues. Germline loops: CDR1 SGHNT, CDR2 YYREEE (reference sequence). The DNA of the CDR3 is TGTGCCAGCAGCTGGTGGGGTATGAGCACAGATACGCAGTATTTT. This encodes CASSWWGMSTDTQYF.

This rearrangement joins TRBV7-3 to TRBJ2-3; 7 nucleotides line up with TRBD1. CDR3 length: 15 residues. The germline V gene encodes CDR1 SGHTA and CDR2 FQGTGA. J was trimmed by 3 bases and V by 0 bases; bases with no gene match: 3. CDR3: CASSLTGGWTDTQYF. The CDR3 coding sequence is TGTGCCAGCAGCTTAACAGGGGGCTGGACAGATACGCAGTATTTT.

This clonotype was recorded once. The rearrangement uses TRBV9 and TRBJ2-5; D might be TRBD2 (5 bases). This CDR3 comprises 14 residues. V was shortened by 1 base and J by 2 bases, with 9 bases between the two germline ends. Per the germline V gene, CDR1 is SGDLS and CDR2 is YYNGEE. The CDR3 DNA reads as TGTGCCAGCAGCGTATTCGGGGATCAAGAGACCCAGTACTTC. Translation: CASSVFGDQETQYF.

This clonotype has just a few counts. V usage is TRBV4-2 and J usage is TRBJ2-1; tentatively, D is TRBD2 (5 bases). Germline V gene data show CDR1 as LGHNA and CDR2 as YNFKEQ. V dropped 4 bases and J dropped 8 bases, with 9 bases sitting between them. This CDR3 is built from 12 residues. CDR3 region: CASSPDGDEQFF. In DNA, the CDR3 is TGTGCCAGCAGCCCCGACGGGGATGAGCAGTTCTTC.

The J gene is TRBJ2-7, the V gene TRBV13; D is undetermined. The CDR3 covers 13 residues. With 4 bases removed from V and 1 base from J, the gap between germline ends came to 8 bases. Germline CDR1 PRHDT, CDR2 FYEKMQ (reference sequence). The DNA for the CDR3 is TGTGCCAGCAGCTCCACTCCATCCTACGAGCAGTACTTC. It yields the protein CASSSTPSYEQYF.

This rearrangement joins TRBV6-5 to TRBJ2-7; no clear D gene. CDR3 length: 13 residues. Trimming removed 3 bases from V and 2 bases from J, with 8 bases in between. Germline loops: CDR1 MNHEY, CDR2 SVGAGI. In DNA form, the CDR3 reads TGTGCCAGCAGTTATGGCCCGGCCTACGAGCAGTACTTC. This sequence encodes CASSYGPAYEQYF.

This sequence joins TRBV12-3 or TRBV12-4 and TRBJ2-1, with D perhaps matching TRBD2 (5 bases). The CDR3 sequence is 16 residues long. Between the trimmed V and J ends, which lost 9 bases and 2 bases, there was a span of 20 bases. The CDR3 region has the DNA TGTGCCAGTAAGGGCCTAGGCGGGCCGCCCTACAATGAGCAGTTCTTC. Protein product: CASKGLGGPPYNEQFF.

The V call is TRBV28, the J call TRBJ1-2, with D unclear. The V end was cut by 4 bases, the J end by 3 bases, with 12 bases between. This CDR3 comprises 14 residues. Germline CDR1 MDHEN, CDR2 SYDVKM. The chain's CDR3 is CASSSGTIYYGYTF. The CDR3 bases are TGTGCCAGCAGTTCGGGAACGATCTACTATGGCTACACCTTC.

This clonotype has just a few counts. The rearrangement links TRBV6-5 to TRBJ2-7; 7 bases are shared with TRBD1. Trimming cost V 6 bases and J 4 bases; bases outside gene matches: 3. The CDR3 is 12 amino acids. CDR1 is MNHEY and CDR2 is SVGAGI in the germline V gene. This CDR3 is CASRGQRYEQYF. CDR3 DNA sequence: TGTGCCAGCAGGGGACAGAGGTACGAGCAGTACTTC.

V gene TRBV20-1 combines with J gene TRBJ2-7; D gene unclear. This CDR3 has 13 amino acids. Per germline, CDR1 DFQATT and CDR2 SNEGSKA (reference sequence). The germline V and J ends were trimmed by 1 base and 0 bases, with 7 bases remaining between them. CDR3 DNA: TGCAGTGCTAGAGGAACAGTCTCCTACGAGCAGTACTTC. Amino acid sequence: CSARGTVSYEQYF.

The V call is TRBV11-2, the J call TRBJ2-1, with D unresolved. V was trimmed by 2 bases and J by 5 bases, leaving 10 bases between them. The CDR3 spans 14 residues. Per the germline V gene, CDR1 is SGHAT and CDR2 is FQNNGV. The CDR3 spells CASSLFVNNNEQFF. The CDR3 DNA reads TGTGCCAGCAGCTTATTTGTCAACAACAATGAGCAGTTCTTC.

The chain links TRBV4-3 to TRBJ2-3; no firm D call. The CDR3 is 18 residues long. V was clipped by 4 bases and J by 0 bases, with 20 bases between them. Germline V gene data show CDR1 as LGHNA and CDR2 as YSLEER. CDR3 loop: CASSPETPPGPSTDTQYF. The CDR3 DNA sequence: TGCGCCAGCAGCCCGGAAACGCCGCCGGGCCCTAGCACAGATACGCAGTATTTT.

This clonotype was picked up a small number of times. V usage is TRBV6-2 or TRBV6-3 and J usage is TRBJ2-1; TRBD1 might be the D (5 bases). Germline assignment: CDR1 MNHEY and CDR2 SVGEGT. Trimming removed 5 bases at V and 0 bases at J, with 8 bases between. There are 14 residues in the CDR3. The CDR3 is CASSPDSSYNEQFF. In nucleotides, the CDR3 is TGTGCCAGCAGTCCTGACAGCTCCTACAATGAGCAGTTCTTC.

This clonotype has more than one count but fewer than ten. The chain is built from TRBV20-1 and TRBJ2-7; weak D call: TRBD2 (6 bases). The CDR3 contains 15 residues. CDR1 and CDR2 (germline): DFQATT, SNEGSKA (reference sequence). The ends were cut back, 6 bases at V and 0 bases at J, with 18 bases in the middle. Here the CDR3 DNA reads TGCAGTGCCGAAGACCGGGACTCTCTCTCCTACGAGCAGTACTTC. Its translation: CSAEDRDSLSYEQYF.

The chain has TRBV28 and TRBJ2-7; possibly TRBD1 for D (5 bases). Germline V lookup: CDR1 MDHEN, CDR2 SYDVKM. Trimming took 7 bases from V and 0 from J, leaving 19 bases between them. This CDR3 is built from 16 residues. CDR3: CASTSSPGDSSYEQYF. The CDR3 coding sequence is TGTGCCAGCACGAGCTCCCCTGGAGACAGCTCCTACGAGCAGTACTTC.

This clonotype was seen a handful of times. In nucleotides, the CDR3 is TGTGCCAGCAGCTTTTGGTCTTCCGAGCAGTTCTTC. The encoded protein is CASSFWSSEQFF. This sequence joins TRBV5-4 and TRBJ2-1; D unclear. V was clipped by 2 bases and J by 10 bases, with 10 bases between them. Germline values: CDR1 SGHNT, CDR2 YYREEE (reference sequence). This CDR3 is built from 12 residues.

This chain joins TRBV28 and TRBJ2-7; D is perhaps TRBD1 (6 bases). V lost 4 bases, J lost 3 bases, and 16 bases lay in between. CDR1 is MDHEN, CDR2 SYDVKM, per germline. The CDR3 totals 15 residues. CDR3 protein: CASSYSTGRFYEQYF. The CDR3 DNA sequence: TGTGCCAGCAGTTATTCAACAGGGCGGTTCTACGAGCAGTACTTC.

This clonotype was found a few times. The gene calls are TRBV10-2 and TRBJ1-1; a weak D match, TRBD1 (5 bases). Between the trimmed V and J ends, which lost 2 bases and 5 bases, there was a span of 9 bases. The CDR3 loop spans 13 amino acids. The germline gives CDR1 WSHSY, CDR2 SAAADI. CDR3 region: CASSENRGTEAFF. The CDR3 bases are TGCGCCAGCAGTGAGAATAGGGGAACTGAAGCTTTCTTT.

The chain has TRBV7-9 and TRBJ2-1; D may be TRBD2 (6 bases). The V end lost 8 bases, the J end lost 3 bases, and 23 bases lay between the germline ends. There are 17 residues in the CDR3. Germline V gene data show CDR1 as SEHNR and CDR2 as FQNEAQ (reference sequence). The CDR3 DNA sequence: TGTGCCAGCGTGGAGGGTGCTGGGGGAGTACTCTACAATGAGCAGTTCTTC. It translates to CASVEGAGGVLYNEQFF.

V gene TRBV6-2 or TRBV6-3 combines with J gene TRBJ2-1, with 16 bases identical to TRBD2. Germline V gene sequence: CDR1 MNHEY, CDR2 SVGEGT. With 0 bases clipped from V and 5 bases from J, the junction kept 7 bases outside the gene matches. The CDR3 has 19 residues. CDR3 sequence (DNA): TGTGCCAGCAGTTACTCAGGGACTAGCGGGAGGGCCGACCACAATGAGCAGTTCTTC. Its protein is CASSYSGTSGRADHNEQFF.

The rearrangement uses TRBV3-1 and TRBJ1-5; D is possibly TRBD1 (5 bases). The germline V gene has CDR1 LGHDT and CDR2 YNNKEL (reference sequence). V shed 1 base and J shed 4 bases, with 14 bases lying between them. The CDR3 sequence is 16 residues long. This CDR3 reads CASSQGVPQGNQPQHF. The CDR3 DNA reads as TGTGCCAGCAGCCAAGGAGTGCCCCAGGGAAATCAGCCCCAGCATTTT.

This clonotype was observed a few times. This sequence joins TRBV27 and TRBJ1-2, with TRBD1 identical over 7 bases. V lost 6 bases and J lost 8; bases outside the gene matches: 6. The germline gives CDR1 MNHEY, CDR2 SMNVEV (reference sequence). This CDR3 spans 12 amino acids. The CDR3 coding sequence is TGTGCCAGCAGCCTAGGGGGCTTCGGCTACACCTTC. Translated, it gives CASSLGGFGYTF.

The chain is built from TRBV30 and TRBJ2-3; TRBD2 agrees at 14 bases. CDR3 length equals 15 residues. The V and J ends lost 5 bases and 2 bases, in that order; junction bases with no gene match: 3. From germline, CDR1 is GTSNPN and CDR2 SVGIG (reference sequence). Here the CDR3 reads CAWGLAGGATDTQYF. The CDR3 coding sequence is TGTGCCTGGGGACTAGCGGGAGGTGCCACAGATACGCAGTATTTT.

The V gene is TRBV7-2, the J gene TRBJ2-7; D call uncertain. CDR1 SGHTA and CDR2 FQGNSA come from the germline V gene. The CDR3 has 13 residues. V was pared by 5 bases and J by 0 bases, with 8 bases between. The CDR3 sequence: CASSDLSSYEQYF. For the CDR3, the DNA is TGTGCCAGCAGCGATCTTAGCTCCTACGAGCAGTACTTC. Variable domain in full (rest from reference TRBV7-2 and TRBJ2-7): GAGVSQSPSNKVTEKGKDVELRCDPISGHTALYWYRQSLGQGLEFLIYFQGNSAPDKSGLPSDRFSAERTGGSVSTLTIQRTQQEDSAVYLCASSDLSSYEQYFGPGTRLTVT.

The chain employs TRBV28 and TRBJ2-1; D may be TRBD2 (6 bases). Germline V gene sequence: CDR1 MDHEN, CDR2 SYDVKM. Trimming stripped 7 bases from V and 4 bases from J, with 14 bases between. The CDR3 is 14 residues long. CDR3 DNA sequence: TGTGCCAGCACCTTAGGACTATCTTACAATGAGCAGTTCTTC. Amino acids: CASTLGLSYNEQFF.